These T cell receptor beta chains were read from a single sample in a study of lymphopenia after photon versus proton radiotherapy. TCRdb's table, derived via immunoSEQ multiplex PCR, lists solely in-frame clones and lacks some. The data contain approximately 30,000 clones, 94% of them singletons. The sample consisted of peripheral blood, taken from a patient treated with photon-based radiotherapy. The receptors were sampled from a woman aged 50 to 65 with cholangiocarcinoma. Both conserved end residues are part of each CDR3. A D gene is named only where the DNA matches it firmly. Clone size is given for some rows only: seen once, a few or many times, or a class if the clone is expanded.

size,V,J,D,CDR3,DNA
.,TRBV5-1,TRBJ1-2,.,CASSLYTANYGYTF,TGCGCCAGCAGCTTGTATACCGCTAACTATGGCTACACCTTC
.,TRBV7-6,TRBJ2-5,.,CASSLATLQETQYF,TGTGCCAGCAGCTTAGCGACCCTACAAGAGACCCAGTACTTC
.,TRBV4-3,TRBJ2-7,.,CASSQDSAQTYEQYF,TGCGCCAGCAGCCAAGATTCGGCACAGACCTACGAGCAGTACTTC
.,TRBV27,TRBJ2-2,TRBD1,CASRTGGHTGELFF,TGTGCCAGCAGGACAGGGGGCCACACCGGGGAGCTGTTTTTT
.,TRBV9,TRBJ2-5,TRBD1,CASSARTGTETQYF,TGTGCCAGCAGCGCCCGGACAGGGACAGAGACCCAGTACTTC
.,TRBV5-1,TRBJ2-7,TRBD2,CASSLTGAGEPYEQYF,TGCGCCAGCAGCTTGACAGGAGCGGGGGAACCCTACGAGCAGTACTTC
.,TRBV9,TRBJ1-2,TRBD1,CASSVEAQGRDGYTF,TGTGCCAGCAGCGTAGAGGCACAGGGGAGGGATGGCTACACCTTC
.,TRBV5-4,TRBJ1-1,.,CASSGQRGKNTEAFF,TGTGCCAGCAGCGGCCAGAGAGGGAAAAACACTGAAGCTTTCTTT
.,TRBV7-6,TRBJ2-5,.,CASSLEAGERETQYF,TGTGCCAGCAGCTTAGAGGCGGGTGAGCGAGAGACCCAGTACTTC
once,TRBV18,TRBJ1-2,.,CASSPQDFSPINYGYTF,TGTGCCAGCTCACCACAAGATTTCTCCCCGATTAACTATGGCTACACCTTC
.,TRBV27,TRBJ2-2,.,CASSAWGAGGTGELFF,TGTGCCAGCAGCGCCTGGGGGGCCGGGGGCACCGGGGAGCTGTTTTTT
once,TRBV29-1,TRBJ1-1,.,CSASSSFAFF,TGCAGCGCAAGCTCCTCTTTTGCTTTCTTT
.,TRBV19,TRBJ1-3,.,CASSMVRGVGNTIYF,TGTGCCAGTAGTATGGTGAGAGGGGTCGGAAACACCATATATTTT
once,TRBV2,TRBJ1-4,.,CASKYGEKLFF,TGTGCCAGCAAGTACGGTGAAAAACTGTTTTTT
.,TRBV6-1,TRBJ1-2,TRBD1,CASVRDRAPTYGYTF,TGTGCCAGCGTAAGAGACAGGGCCCCGACTTATGGCTACACCTTC
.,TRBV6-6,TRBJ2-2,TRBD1,CASAGGATGELFF,TGTGCCAGCGCAGGGGGCGCAACCGGGGAGCTGTTTTTT
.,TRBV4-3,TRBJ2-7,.,CASSQVRETYEQYF,TGCGCCAGCAGCCAAGTGAGGGAGACCTACGAGCAGTACTTC
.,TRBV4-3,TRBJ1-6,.,CASSQGGRVVGAYSSYNSPLHF,TGCGCCAGCAGCCAAGGGGGCCGTGTAGTAGGGGCCTACAGCTCCTATAATTCACCCCTCCACTTT
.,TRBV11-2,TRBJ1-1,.,CASSLDLRWQPYTEAFF,TGTGCCAGCAGCTTAGATCTAAGGTGGCAGCCCTACACTGAAGCTTTCTTT
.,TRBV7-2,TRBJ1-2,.,CASSLELGGYTF,TGTGCCAGCAGCTTAGAACTGGGCGGCTACACCTTC
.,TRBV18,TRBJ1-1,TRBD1,CASSPPLAAGGNTEAFF,TGTGCCAGCTCACCACCCCTCGCGGCAGGGGGCAACACTGAAGCTTTCTTT
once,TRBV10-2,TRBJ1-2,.,CASSTLLPGTNGYTF,TGCGCCAGCAGTACCCTCCTCCCCGGGACAAATGGCTACACCTTC
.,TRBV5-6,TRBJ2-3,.,CASSPDLTGRQYF,TGTGCCAGCAGCCCCGACCTCACCGGCAGGCAGTATTTT
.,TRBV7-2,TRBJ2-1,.,CASSLDYQEQFF,TGTGCCAGCAGCTTAGATTATCAGGAGCAGTTCTTC
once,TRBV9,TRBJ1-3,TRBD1,CASSPRQGAQGNTIYF,TGTGCCAGCAGCCCTAGACAGGGGGCGCAAGGAAACACCATATATTTT
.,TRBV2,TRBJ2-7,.,CASRGEGAGYEQYF,TGTGCCAGCAGGGGGGAGGGGGCGGGCTACGAGCAGTACTTC
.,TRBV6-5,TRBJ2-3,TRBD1,CASSYGQGGADTQYF,TGTGCCAGCAGTTATGGACAGGGTGGGGCAGATACGCAGTATTTT
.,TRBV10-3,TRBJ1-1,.,CAIWPGQLNTEAFF,TGTGCCATCTGGCCTGGACAGTTGAACACTGAAGCTTTCTTT
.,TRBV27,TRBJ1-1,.,CASSRTALNTEAFF,TGTGCCAGCAGTCGGACAGCTCTGAACACTGAAGCTTTCTTT
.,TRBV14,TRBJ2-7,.,CASSPTSYEQYF,TGTGCCAGCAGCCCAACGAGTTACGAGCAGTACTTC
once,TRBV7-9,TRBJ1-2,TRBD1,CASGENQGQQFGYTF,TGTGCCAGCGGGGAGAACCAGGGACAGCAGTTCGGCTACACCTTC
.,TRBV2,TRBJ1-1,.,CASSEAAFWGPGVEAFF,TGTGCCAGCAGTGAAGCCGCCTTTTGGGGCCCCGGGGTTGAAGCTTTCTTT
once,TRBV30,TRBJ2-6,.,CAWSWSSASGANVLTF,TGTGCCTGGAGTTGGAGCTCGGCGTCTGGGGCCAACGTCCTGACTTTC
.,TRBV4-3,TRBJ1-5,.,CASSQDRAGVNQPQHF,TGCGCCAGCAGCCAAGATAGGGCAGGGGTGAATCAGCCCCAGCATTTT
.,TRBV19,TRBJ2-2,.,CASSPTWNTGELFF,TGTGCCAGTAGCCCCACATGGAACACCGGGGAGCTGTTTTTT
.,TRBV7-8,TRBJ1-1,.,CASSWGLEGTEAFF,TGTGCCAGCAGCTGGGGATTAGAAGGGACTGAAGCTTTCTTT
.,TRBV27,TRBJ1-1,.,CASSRVENTEAFF,TGTGCCAGCAGTCGCGTGGAGAACACTGAAGCTTTCTTT
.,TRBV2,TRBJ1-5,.,CASNRDWYSNQPQHF,TGTGCCAGCAATAGGGACTGGTATAGCAATCAGCCCCAGCATTTT
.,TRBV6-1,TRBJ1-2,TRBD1,CASRSSGTGYGYTF,TGTGCCAGCAGGAGCTCCGGGACAGGCTATGGCTACACCTTC